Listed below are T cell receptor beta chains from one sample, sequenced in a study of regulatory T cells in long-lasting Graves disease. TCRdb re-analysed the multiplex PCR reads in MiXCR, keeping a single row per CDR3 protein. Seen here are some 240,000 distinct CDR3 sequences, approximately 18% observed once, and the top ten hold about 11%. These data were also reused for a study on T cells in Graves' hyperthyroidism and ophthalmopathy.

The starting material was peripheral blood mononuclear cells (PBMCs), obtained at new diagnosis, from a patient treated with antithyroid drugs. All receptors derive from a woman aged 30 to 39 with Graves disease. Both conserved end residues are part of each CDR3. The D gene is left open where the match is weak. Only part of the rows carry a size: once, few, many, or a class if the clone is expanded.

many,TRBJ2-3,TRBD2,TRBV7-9,TGTGCCAGCAGCCCCGGGACTAGTTTCTCGGATACGCAGTATTTT,CASSPGTSFSDTQYF
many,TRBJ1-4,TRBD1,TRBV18,TGTGCCAGCTCACCACAGGGGGCCGGTGAAAAACTGTTTTTT,CASSPQGAGEKLFF
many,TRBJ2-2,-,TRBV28,TGTGCCAGCAGTCGCCTCAGGGATTCCGGGGAGCTGTTTTTT,CASSRLRDSGELFF
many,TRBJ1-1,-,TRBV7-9,TGTGCCAGCAGCTTAATAGGGTCGGACACTGAAGCTTTCTTT,CASSLIGSDTEAFF
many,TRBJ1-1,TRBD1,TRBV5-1,TGCGCCAGCAGCTTGGCGGGAGGGACAGGGGGCGCAGGAGCTTTCTTT,CASSLAGGTGGAGAFF
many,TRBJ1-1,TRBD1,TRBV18,TGTGCCAGCTCCCTACAAGGGACAGGGGGTGAAGCTTTCTTT,CASSLQGTGGEAFF
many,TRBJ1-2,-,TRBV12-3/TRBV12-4,TGTGCCAGCAGTTTTGGGCAGTCCACAAATTATGGCTACACCTTC,CASSFGQSTNYGYTF
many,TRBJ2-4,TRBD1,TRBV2,TGTGCCAGCAGTGAAGGGACAGGCTTAGCCAAAAACATTCAGTACTTC,CASSEGTGLAKNIQYF
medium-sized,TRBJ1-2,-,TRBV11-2,TGTGCCAGCAGCCGCAATCCACTCTATGGCTACACCTTC,CASSRNPLYGYTF
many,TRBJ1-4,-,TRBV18,TGTGCCAGCTCGCCGGACGGGCCGAGGGAAAAACTGTTTTTT,CASSPDGPREKLFF
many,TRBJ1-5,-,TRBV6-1,TGTGCCAGCAGTGAAGGAGTAGACCGTCAGCCCCAGCATTTT,CASSEGVDRQPQHF
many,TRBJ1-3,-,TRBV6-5,TGTGCCAGCAGTTACTCGGAACAGGGAAACACCATATATTTT,CASSYSEQGNTIYF
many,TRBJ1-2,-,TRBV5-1,TGCGCCAGCAGGACCGTTCCGGGGAGCAACTATGGCTACACCTTC,CASRTVPGSNYGYTF
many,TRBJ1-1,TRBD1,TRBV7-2,TGTGCCAGCAGATCTGACAGGGTTACGAACACTGAAGCTTTCTTT,CASRSDRVTNTEAFF
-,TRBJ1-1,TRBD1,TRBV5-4,TGTGCCAGCAGCTGGACAGGGCGGCACACTGAAGCTTTCTTT,CASSWTGRHTEAFF
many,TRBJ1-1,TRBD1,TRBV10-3,TGTGCCATCAGTGAGGCCTCAACTTCACAGGGGGCAACTGAAGCTTTCTTT,CAISEASTSQGATEAFF
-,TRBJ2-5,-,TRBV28,TGTGCCAGCAGTATCAAGACACGCCGAGAGACCCAGTACTTC,CASSIKTRRETQYF
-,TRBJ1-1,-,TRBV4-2,TGTGCCAGCAGCAAGGGGAGGAACACTGAAGCTTTCTTT,CASSKGRNTEAFF
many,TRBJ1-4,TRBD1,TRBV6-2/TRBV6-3,TGTGCCAGCAGTTACTCCGGCAGGGGGCTGGGTGGTGAAAAACTGTTTTTT,CASSYSGRGLGGEKLFF
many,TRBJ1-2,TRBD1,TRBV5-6,TGTGCCAGCAGACTTTTTCGACAGGGAGTCTATGGCTACACCTTC,CASRLFRQGVYGYTF
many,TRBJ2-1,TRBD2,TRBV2,TGTGCCAGCAGAAGAAAGTTCCCGGGACTAGCGGTGCTTGGGCAGTTCTTC,CASRRKFPGLAVLGQFF
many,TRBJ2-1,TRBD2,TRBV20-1,TGCAGTGCTCCTAGACTAGCGGGAGGCTCCTACAATGAGCAGTTCTTC,CSAPRLAGGSYNEQFF
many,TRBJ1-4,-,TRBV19,TGTGCCAGTTCGCCGGGACAAGAAAAACTGTTTTTT,CASSPGQEKLFF
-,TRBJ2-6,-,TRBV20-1,TGCAGTGCTAGAGATGGCACGACTGGGGCCAACGTCCTGACTTTC,CSARDGTTGANVLTF
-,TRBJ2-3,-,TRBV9,TGTGCCAGCAGCGTAGGATTGGGAAGCACAGATACGCAGTATTTT,CASSVGLGSTDTQYF
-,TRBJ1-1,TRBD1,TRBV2,TGTGCCAGCAGTACTACAGGGGGGACTGAAGCTTTCTTT,CASSTTGGTEAFF
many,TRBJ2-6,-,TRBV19,TGTGCCAGTAGTATAGATGTCGCTGGGGCCAACGTCCTGACTTTC,CASSIDVAGANVLTF
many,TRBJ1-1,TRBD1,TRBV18,TGTGCCAGCTCATTGGCGGGGACAGGGGTAATGAACACTGAAGCTTTCTTT,CASSLAGTGVMNTEAFF
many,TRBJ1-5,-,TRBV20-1,TGCATTCCCTGGCCGGCCCGATATAGCAATCAGCCCCAGCATTTT,CIPWPARYSNQPQHF
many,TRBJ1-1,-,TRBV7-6,TGTGCCAGCAGCTTCGGGGGTCTGAACACTGAAGCTTTCTTT,CASSFGGLNTEAFF
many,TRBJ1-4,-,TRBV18,TGTGCCAGCTCACCATGGGGAGGTAATGAAAAACTGTTTTTT,CASSPWGGNEKLFF
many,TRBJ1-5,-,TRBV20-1,TGCAGTGCTAGGGGGGGGGAGGGATATCAGCCCCAGCATTTT,CSARGGEGYQPQHF
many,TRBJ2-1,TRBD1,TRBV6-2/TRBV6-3,TGTGCCAGCAGTAGGGTGGGACAGGGTACCTACAATGAGCAGTTCTTC,CASSRVGQGTYNEQFF
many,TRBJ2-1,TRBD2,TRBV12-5,TGTGCTAGTGGTTCGGGGGAGGGCTCCTACAATGAGCAGTTCTTC,CASGSGEGSYNEQFF
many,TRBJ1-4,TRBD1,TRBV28,TGTGCCAGCAGTTTCCTACAGGGGGTCTATGAAAAACTGTTTTTT,CASSFLQGVYEKLFF
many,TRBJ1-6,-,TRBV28,TGTGCCAGTACAGGGCAGCCTAATTCACCCCTCCACTTT,CASTGQPNSPLHF
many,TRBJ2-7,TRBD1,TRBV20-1,TGCAGTGCTAGAGATTTTAGGACAGGGGCCGTCTACGAGCAGTACTTC,CSARDFRTGAVYEQYF
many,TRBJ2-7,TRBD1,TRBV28,TGTGCCAGCAGCACTACAGGGGGCGCAAGCTCCTACGAGCAGTACTTC,CASSTTGGASSYEQYF
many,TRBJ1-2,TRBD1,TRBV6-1,TGTGCCAGCAGTCCGGGGGACAGATACTATGGCTACACCTTC,CASSPGDRYYGYTF
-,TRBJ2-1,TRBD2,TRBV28,TGTGCCAGCAAAAGCGGGAGGAGCCATGAGCAGTTCTTC,CASKSGRSHEQFF
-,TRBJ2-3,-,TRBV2,TGTGCCAGCAGTGGCGCCAGGGCGGATACGCAGTATTTT,CASSGARADTQYF
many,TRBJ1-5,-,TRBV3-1,TGTGCCAGCAGCCAAGTAGGGGATCAGCCCCAGCATTTT,CASSQVGDQPQHF
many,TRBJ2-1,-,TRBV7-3,TGTGCCAGCAGCTCGGGACACTACAGGAATGAGCAGTTCTTC,CASSSGHYRNEQFF
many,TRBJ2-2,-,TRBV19,TGTGCCAGTAAAAAAGATGCAGGGAGGTCTCAAAGGGACACCGGGGAGCTGTTTTTT,CASKKDAGRSQRDTGELFF
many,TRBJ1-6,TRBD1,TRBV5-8,TGTGCCAGCAGCCTGGACAGGAATTCACCCCTCCACTTT,CASSLDRNSPLHF
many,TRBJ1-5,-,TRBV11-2,TGTGCCAGCAGCTTTGGGATAAGCAATCAGCCCCAGCATTTT,CASSFGISNQPQHF
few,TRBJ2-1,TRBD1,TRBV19,TGTGCCAGTAGTGCGACAGGGGGCAATGAGCAGTTCTTC,CASSATGGNEQFF
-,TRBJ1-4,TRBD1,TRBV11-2,TGTGCCAGCAGCTTAGACCCAATTACCGGGACAGGGGGGAGAAATGAAAAACTGTTTTTT,CASSLDPITGTGGRNEKLFF
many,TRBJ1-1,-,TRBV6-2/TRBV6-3,TGTGCCAGCAGTCTCGTCCCATTGACTGAAGCTTTCTTT,CASSLVPLTEAFF
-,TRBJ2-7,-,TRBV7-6,TGTGCCAGCAGCTTAGGAAACTTCTACGAGCAGTACTTC,CASSLGNFYEQYF
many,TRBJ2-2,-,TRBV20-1,TGCAGTGCTAGAGAGAGAGACATCCTCACCGGGGAGCTGTTTTTT,CSARERDILTGELFF
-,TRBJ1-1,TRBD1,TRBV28,TGTGCCAGCAGTTTGGACAGGGGGGTGAACACTGAAGCTTTCTTT,CASSLDRGVNTEAFF